One sample yielded the 17 T cell receptor beta chains listed below, sequenced in a study of regulatory T cells in long-lasting Graves disease. Specified time point: newly diagnosed GD, antithyroid drugs for less than 3 months. Construction of the TCR library relied on RNA isolated from PBMCs. The TCR beta library used iRepertoire HTBI primers with Arm-PCR amplification of CDR3. TCRdb independently ran MiXCR on the multiplex PCR reads; one entry per CDR3 protein. The table shows approximately 210,000 distinct CDR3 sequences, with around 19% occurring only once. The sequencing used peripheral blood mononuclear cells (PBMCs), collected at new diagnosis, from a patient treated with antithyroid drugs. The receptors were sampled from a female donor with Graves disease.

The sample holds many counts of this clonotype. The J gene is TRBJ1-5, the V gene TRBV24-1; D unclear. This CDR3 is 15 amino acids long. Germline assignment: CDR1 KGHDR and CDR2 SFDVKD. V was pared by 2 bases and J by 4 bases, with 11 bases between. CDR3 sequence reads: CATSDSTDRNQPQHF. The CDR3 DNA is TGTGCCACCAGTGATTCAACAGATCGGAATCAGCCCCAGCATTTT.

The rearrangement joins TRBV29-1 to TRBJ1-1, with 8 nucleotides matching TRBD1. The CDR3 has 12 residues. The ends lost 6 bases at V and 10 bases at J; junction bases unmatched: 10. CDR1 is SQVTM and CDR2 is ANQGSEA in the germline V gene. CDR3 protein: CSVAGTGGGAFF. CDR3 coding DNA: TGCAGCGTGGCCGGGACAGGTGGTGGAGCTTTCTTT.

This clonotype has ten or more counts. V and J are TRBV12-5 and TRBJ2-3; no firm D call. The CDR3 consists of 14 residues. Germline lookup yields CDR1 LGHNT and CDR2 FRNRAP. V was pared by 0 bases and J by 4 bases, with 8 bases between. CDR3: CASGLVNSADTQYF. The CDR3 DNA sequence: TGTGCTAGTGGTTTGGTAAATAGTGCAGATACGCAGTATTTT.

This clonotype has a count of ten or more. This sequence joins TRBV3-1 and TRBJ1-6, with a possible D match to TRBD1 (5 bases). Trimming pared 4 bases from V and 7 bases from J, leaving 14 bases between. The CDR3 spans 15 residues. Germline assignment: CDR1 LGHDT and CDR2 YNNKEL (reference sequence). CDR3 residues: CASSPPGRVNSPLHF. Written as DNA, the CDR3 is TGTGCCAGCAGCCCTCCGGGCAGGGTCAATTCACCCCTCCACTTT. The full variable domain, rest sourced from reference TRBV3-1 and TRBJ1-6, is DTAVSQTPKYLVTQMGNDKSIKCEQNLGHDTMYWYKQDSKKFLKIMFSYNNKELIINETVPNRFSPKSPDKAHLNLHINSLELGDSAVYFCASSPPGRVNSPLHFGNGTRLTVT.

CDR3 loop: CASSYSGPGGTELADTQYF. The CDR3, as DNA: TGTGCCAGCAGTTACTCGGGACCAGGGGGGACGGAATTAGCAGATACGCAGTATTTT. This chain joins TRBV6-2 or TRBV6-3 and TRBJ2-3, with D tentatively TRBD1 (7 bases). With 0 bases removed from V and 4 bases from J, the gap between germline ends came to 23 bases. Germline values: CDR1 MNHEY, CDR2 SVGEGT. The CDR3 runs 19 residues.

In this sample, this clonotype turned up many times. This chain connects TRBV24-1 to TRBJ2-2, with 7 nucleotides matching TRBD1. The CDR3 extends over 19 amino acids. J gave up 2 bases and V 0 bases, and 11 bases lay outside the gene matches. Germline lookup yields CDR1 KGHDR and CDR2 SFDVKD. CDR3 protein: CATSDLQSGTDYNTGELFF. CDR3 bases: TGTGCCACCAGTGATTTGCAGTCTGGGACAGATTATAACACCGGGGAGCTGTTTTTT.

This chain's CDR3 is CASRGRDSYNEQFF. Written as DNA, the CDR3 is TGTGCCAGCAGGGGACGGGATTCCTACAATGAGCAGTTCTTC. The chain has TRBV2 and TRBJ2-1; D possibly matches TRBD1 or TRBD2 (5 bases each). V dropped 6 bases and J dropped 1 base, with 10 bases sitting between them. The CDR3 is 14 amino acids. From germline, CDR1 is SNHLY and CDR2 FYNNEI.

To note about this clonotype: Given a far larger clone just one base away, this is likely a sequencing read error. This chain's CDR3 is CASSLGGVDEQYF. DNA for the CDR3: TGTGCCAGCAGCTTAGGAGGGGTCGATGAGCAGTACTTC. The gene calls are TRBV7-3 and TRBJ2-4; D might be TRBD2 (6 bases). Germline CDR1 SGHTA, CDR2 FQGTGA. V gave up 2 bases and J gave up 13 bases, with 15 bases separating them. CDR3 size: 13 residues.

The chain recombines TRBV20-1 with TRBJ1-2; D perhaps matches TRBD1 (5 bases). V dropped 6 bases and J dropped 4 bases, with 21 bases sitting between them. CDR1 and CDR2 from the germline V gene are DFQATT and SNEGSKA (reference sequence). This CDR3 comprises 15 residues. The CDR3 protein is CSASTPGPDGYGYTF. DNA for the CDR3: TGCAGTGCCAGCACCCCAGGGCCCGACGGCTATGGCTACACCTTC.

This clonotype was seen repeatedly, ten times or more. J is TRBJ2-2 and V is TRBV6-2 or TRBV6-3; TRBD2 matches 10 bases. The CDR3 spans 15 residues. Trimming at V came to 6 bases and at J to 3 bases, leaving 4 bases not matched to a gene. Germline assignment: CDR1 MNHEY and CDR2 SVGEGT. Here the CDR3 reads CASSTGLADTGELFF. The CDR3 nucleotides are TGTGCCAGCAGCACAGGACTAGCGGACACCGGGGAGCTGTTTTTT.

This chain connects TRBV2 to TRBJ1-1; D is unclear. Per the germline V gene, CDR1 is SNHLY and CDR2 is FYNNEI. This CDR3 region has 11 residues. V dropped 4 bases and J dropped 3 bases, with 3 bases sitting between them. The CDR3 DNA reads TGTGCCAGCAGTGCACACACTGAAGCTTTCTTT. It codes for CASSAHTEAFF.

The J gene is TRBJ2-7, the V gene TRBV7-2; 9 bases agree with TRBD2. The V gene's germline CDR1 is SGHTA and CDR2 FQGNSA. The V gene end was trimmed by 7 bases and the J gene end by 3 bases; junction bases not matched to a gene: 7. The CDR3 covers 14 residues. Here the CDR3 reads CASTGPSGIYEQYF. As DNA, the CDR3 is TGTGCCAGCACCGGGCCTAGCGGGATCTACGAGCAGTACTTC.

The sample holds a few counts of this clonotype. This rearrangement joins TRBV5-4 to TRBJ1-6; no definite D call. V was clipped by 0 bases and J by 9 bases, with 7 bases between them. The germline V gene has CDR1 SGHNT and CDR2 YYREEE (reference sequence). The CDR3 runs to 13 residues. The CDR3 DNA sequence: TGTGCCAGCAGCTTGGACGGGGTTTCACCCCTCCACTTT. The encoded protein is CASSLDGVSPLHF. The full variable domain, with the rest looked up from reference TRBV5-4 and TRBJ1-6, is ETGVTQSPTHLIKTRGQQVTLRCSSQSGHNTVSWYQQALGQGPQFIFQYYREEENGRGNFPPRFSGLQFPNYSSELNVNALELDDSALYLCASSLDGVSPLHFGNGTRLTVT.

This clonotype was observed many times. CDR3 loop: CASSQVQGEETQYF. The DNA of the CDR3 is TGTGCCAGCAGCCAAGTACAGGGGGAAGAGACCCAGTACTTC. The V and J genes are TRBV4-2 and TRBJ2-5, with TRBD1 identical over 8 bases. The CDR3 runs 14 residues. With 1 base clipped from V and 3 bases from J, the junction kept 1 base outside the gene matches. Germline CDR1 reads LGHNA; CDR2 reads YNFKEQ.

The chain carries TRBV6-5 and TRBJ1-1, with D tentatively TRBD1 (6 bases). Trimming cost V 2 bases and J 6 bases, with 10 bases left between them. Germline-derived CDR1 and CDR2 are MNHEY and SVGAGI. CDR3 length: 13 residues. The CDR3 DNA reads TGTGCCAGCAGTTACACCAAGGGGGCTGAAGCTTTCTTT. Its protein product is CASSYTKGAEAFF.

This chain links TRBV3-1 with TRBJ2-3, with TRBD2 identical over 7 bases. This CDR3 has 15 residues. The germline gives CDR1 LGHDT, CDR2 YNNKEL (reference sequence). Trimming at V came to 5 bases and at J to 0 bases, leaving 5 bases not matched to a gene. CDR3 protein: CASSSSGDSTDTQYF. CDR3 nucleotides: TGTGCCAGCAGCTCCAGCGGGGATAGCACAGATACGCAGTATTTT.

This clonotype was counted at least ten times. J is TRBJ1-1 and V is TRBV19; TRBD1 aligns across 8 bases. Germline V CDR1 and CDR2: LNHDA, SQIVND (reference sequence). This CDR3 is built from 14 residues. V lost 3 bases to trimming and J lost 6 bases; unmatched junction nucleotides: 6. The CDR3 nucleotides read TGTGCCAGTAGTATGTTCACAGGGGGGTCTGAAGCTTTCTTT. Translation: CASSMFTGGSEAFF.